This T cell receptor beta chain was observed in a study of cytomegalovirus exposure and HLA in healthy donors. This CDR3 is 13 amino acids long. From germline, CDR1 is SEHNR and CDR2 FQNEAQ (reference sequence). PCR amplification relied on 60 Vbeta primers (plus 13 Jbeta primers). The data were produced by immunoSEQ multiplex PCR, yet TCRdb's version contains in-frame clones alone and is incomplete. The sample yields around 80,000 clones, around 60% seen once. This clone has just a few counts. The TCR comes from a male donor in good health and CMV-seropositive. The genes are TRBV7-9 and TRBJ1-1; 9 bases fit TRBD1. The source material was PBMCs. The CDR3 DNA is TGTTCCTGGTCGGGACAGGGCATCACTGAAGCTTTCTTT. Translating it yields CSWSGQGITEAFF.